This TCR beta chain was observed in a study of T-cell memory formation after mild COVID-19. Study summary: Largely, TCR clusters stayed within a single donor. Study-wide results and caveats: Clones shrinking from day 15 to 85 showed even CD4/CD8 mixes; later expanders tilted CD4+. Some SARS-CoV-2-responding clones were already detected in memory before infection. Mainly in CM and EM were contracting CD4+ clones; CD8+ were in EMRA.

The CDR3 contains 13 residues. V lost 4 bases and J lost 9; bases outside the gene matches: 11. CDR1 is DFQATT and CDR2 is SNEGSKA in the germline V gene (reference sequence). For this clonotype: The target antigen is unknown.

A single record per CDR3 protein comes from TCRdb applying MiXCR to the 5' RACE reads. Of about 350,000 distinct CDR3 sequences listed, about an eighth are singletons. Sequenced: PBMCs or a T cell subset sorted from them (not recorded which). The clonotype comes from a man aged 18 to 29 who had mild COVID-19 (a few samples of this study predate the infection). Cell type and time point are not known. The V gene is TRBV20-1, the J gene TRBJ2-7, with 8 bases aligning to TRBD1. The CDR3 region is CSAIRQGRLGQYF. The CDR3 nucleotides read TGCAGTGCTATTAGACAGGGGCGGTTAGGGCAGTACTTC.